This T cell receptor (beta chain) was recorded in a study of T cell responses to AZD1222 COVID-19 vaccine. Measured with immunoSEQ multiplex PCR; TCRdb has only the in-frame clones, and not every one. In the table there are more than 100,000 clones, roughly 91% of which are singletons. This receptor was obtained from an adult in good health. This material consisted of peripheral blood, taken on day 0 of AZD1222 vaccination.

In nucleotides, the CDR3 is TGTGCCAGCAGCGCCGGGACAGTGGGGCATAATTCACCCCTCCACTTT. It translates to CASSAGTVGHNSPLHF. The chain has TRBV5-8 and TRBJ1-6, with 7 bases lining up with TRBD1. Losses at the gene ends were 4 bases for V and 5 bases for J; bases not matched to a gene: 9. CDR3 length equals 16 residues. Germline V gene data show CDR1 as SGHTS and CDR2 as YDEGEE.